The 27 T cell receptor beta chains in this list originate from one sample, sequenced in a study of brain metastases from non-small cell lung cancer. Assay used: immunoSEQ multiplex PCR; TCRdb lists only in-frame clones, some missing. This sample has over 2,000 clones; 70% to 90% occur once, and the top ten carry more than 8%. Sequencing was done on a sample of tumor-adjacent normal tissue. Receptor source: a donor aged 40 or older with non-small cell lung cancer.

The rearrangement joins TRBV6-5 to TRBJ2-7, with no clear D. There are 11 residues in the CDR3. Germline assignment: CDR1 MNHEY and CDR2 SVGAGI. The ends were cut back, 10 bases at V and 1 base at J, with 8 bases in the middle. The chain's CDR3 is CATGDSYEQYF. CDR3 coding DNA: TGTGCCACCGGCGATTCCTACGAGCAGTACTTC.

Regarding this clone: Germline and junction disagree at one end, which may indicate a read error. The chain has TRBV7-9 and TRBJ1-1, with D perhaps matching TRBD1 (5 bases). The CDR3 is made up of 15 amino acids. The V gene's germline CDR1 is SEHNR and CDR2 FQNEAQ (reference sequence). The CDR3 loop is CASSLNSAVGTETFF. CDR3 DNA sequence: TGTGCCAGCAGCTTAAACTCAGCTGTCGGGACTGAAACTTTCTTT.

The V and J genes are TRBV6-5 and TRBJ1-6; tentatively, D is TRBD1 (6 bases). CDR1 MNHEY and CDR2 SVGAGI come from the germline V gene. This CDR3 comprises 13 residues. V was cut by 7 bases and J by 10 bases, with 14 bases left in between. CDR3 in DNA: TGTGCCAGCAAGGACAGCTCGCCATCACCCCTCCACTTT. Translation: CASKDSSPSPLHF.

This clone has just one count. The CDR3 nucleotides read TGTGCCAGCAGCCAAGGCGGCAGCCTCCCGTATGGCTACACCTTC. It encodes CASSQGGSLPYGYTF. This chain connects TRBV3-1 (or the pseudogene TRBV3-2) to TRBJ1-2; D call uncertain. Germline V gene data show CDR1 as LGHDT and CDR2 as YNNKEL (reference sequence). This CDR3 has 15 residues. Trimming took 1 base from V and 5 from J, leaving 14 bases between them.

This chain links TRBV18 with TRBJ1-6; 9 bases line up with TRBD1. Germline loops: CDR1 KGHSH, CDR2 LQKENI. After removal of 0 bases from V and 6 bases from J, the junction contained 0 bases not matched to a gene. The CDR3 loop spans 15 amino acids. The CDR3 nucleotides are TGTGCCAGCTCACCACCGGGACAGGGTAATTCACCCCTCCACTTT. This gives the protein CASSPPGQGNSPLHF.

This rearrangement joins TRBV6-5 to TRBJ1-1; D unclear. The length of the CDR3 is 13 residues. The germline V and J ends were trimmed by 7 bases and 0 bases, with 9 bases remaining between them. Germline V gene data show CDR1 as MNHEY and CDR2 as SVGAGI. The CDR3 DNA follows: TGTGCCAGCAATAGTGGCCTGAACACTGAAGCTTTCTTT. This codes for CASNSGLNTEAFF.

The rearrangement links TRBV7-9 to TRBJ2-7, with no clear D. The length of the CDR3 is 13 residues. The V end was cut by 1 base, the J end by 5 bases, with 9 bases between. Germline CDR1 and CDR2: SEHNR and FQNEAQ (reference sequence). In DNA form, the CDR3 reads TGTGCCAGCAGCTTAGAAACGGGTAACGAGCAGTACTTC. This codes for CASSLETGNEQYF.

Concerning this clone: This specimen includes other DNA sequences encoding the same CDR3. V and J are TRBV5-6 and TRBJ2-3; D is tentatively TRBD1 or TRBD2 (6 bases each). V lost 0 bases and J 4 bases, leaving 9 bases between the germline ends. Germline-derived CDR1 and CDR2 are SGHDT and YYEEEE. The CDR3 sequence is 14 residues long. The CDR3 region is CASSLEGEADTQYF. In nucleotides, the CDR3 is TGTGCCAGCAGCTTGGAGGGGGAGGCAGATACGCAGTATTTT. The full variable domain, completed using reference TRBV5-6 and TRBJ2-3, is DAGVTQSPTHLIKTRGQQVTLRCSPKSGHDTVSWYQQALGQGPQFIFQYYEEEERQRGNFPDRFSGHQFPNYSSELNVNALLLGDSALYLCASSLEGEADTQYFGPGTRLTVL.

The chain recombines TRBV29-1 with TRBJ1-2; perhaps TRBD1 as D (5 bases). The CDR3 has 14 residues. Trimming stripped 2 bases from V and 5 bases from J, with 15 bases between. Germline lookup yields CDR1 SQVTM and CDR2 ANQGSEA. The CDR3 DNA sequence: TGCAGCGTTGAAACGCAGGGAGGCCTTTATGGCTACACCTTC. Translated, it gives CSVETQGGLYGYTF.

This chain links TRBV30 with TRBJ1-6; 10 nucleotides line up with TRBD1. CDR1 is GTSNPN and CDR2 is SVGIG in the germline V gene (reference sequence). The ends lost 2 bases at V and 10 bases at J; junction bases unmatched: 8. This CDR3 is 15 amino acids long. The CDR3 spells CAWSPPTGGASPLHF. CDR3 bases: TGTGCCTGGAGTCCCCCGACAGGGGGCGCCTCACCCCTCCACTTT.

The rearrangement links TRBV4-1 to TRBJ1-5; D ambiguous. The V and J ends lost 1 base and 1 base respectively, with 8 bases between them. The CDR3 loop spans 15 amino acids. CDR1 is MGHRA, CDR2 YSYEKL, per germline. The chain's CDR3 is CASSQGGGSNQPQHF. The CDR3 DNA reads TGCGCCAGCAGCCAAGGTGGAGGCAGCAATCAGCCCCAGCATTTT.

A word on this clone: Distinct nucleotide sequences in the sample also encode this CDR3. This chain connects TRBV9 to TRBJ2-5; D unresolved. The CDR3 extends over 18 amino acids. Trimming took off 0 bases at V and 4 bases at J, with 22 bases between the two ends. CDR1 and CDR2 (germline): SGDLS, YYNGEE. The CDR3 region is CASSVGPTVTEARETQYF. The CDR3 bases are TGTGCCAGCAGCGTAGGCCCAACAGTCACAGAGGCGAGAGAGACCCAGTACTTC. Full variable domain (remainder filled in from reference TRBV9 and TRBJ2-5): DSGVTQTPKHLITATGQRVTLRCSPRSGDLSVYWYQQSLDQGLQFLIQYYNGEERAKGNILERFSAQQFPDLHSELNLSSLELGDSALYFCASSVGPTVTEARETQYFGPGTRLLVL.

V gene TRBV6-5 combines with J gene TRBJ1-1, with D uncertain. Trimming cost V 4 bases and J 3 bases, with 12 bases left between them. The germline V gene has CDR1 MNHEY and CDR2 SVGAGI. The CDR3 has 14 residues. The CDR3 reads CASSSQLRHTEAFF. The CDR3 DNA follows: TGTGCCAGCAGTTCACAGCTCCGGCACACTGAAGCTTTCTTT.

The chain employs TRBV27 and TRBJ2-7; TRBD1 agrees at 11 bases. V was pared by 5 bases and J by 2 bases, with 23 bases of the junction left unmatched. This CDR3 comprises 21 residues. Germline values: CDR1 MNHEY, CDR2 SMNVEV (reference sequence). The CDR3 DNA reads TGTGCCAGCAGTCTACTAGAATATACGACCGCGGACAGGGGGCCCGCCTACGAGCAGTACTTC. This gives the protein CASSLLEYTTADRGPAYEQYF.

CDR3 sequence reads: CASSLVGGASNEQFF. DNA of the CDR3: TGCGCCAGCAGCTTGGTCGGGGGCGCTTCCAATGAGCAGTTCTTC. V is TRBV5-1 and J is TRBJ2-1; either TRBD1 or TRBD2 may fit D (6 bases each). With 0 bases removed from V and 6 bases from J, the gap between germline ends came to 13 bases. Germline V gene lookup returns CDR1 SGHRS and CDR2 YFSETQ. CDR3 length: 15 residues.

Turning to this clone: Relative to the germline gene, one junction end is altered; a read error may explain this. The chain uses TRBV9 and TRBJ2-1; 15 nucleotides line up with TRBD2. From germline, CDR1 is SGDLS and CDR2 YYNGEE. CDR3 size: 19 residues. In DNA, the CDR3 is TGTACCAGCAGTTTCGATAGGGGACTAGCGGGGGGTTCCTACAATGAGCAGTTCTTC. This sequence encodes CTSSFDRGLAGGSYNEQFF.

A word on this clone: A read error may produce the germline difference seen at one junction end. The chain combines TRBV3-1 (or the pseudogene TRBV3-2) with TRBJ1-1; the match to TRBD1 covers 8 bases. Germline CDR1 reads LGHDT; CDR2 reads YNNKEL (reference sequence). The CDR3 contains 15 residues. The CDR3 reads CANSQDLRTGNSAFF. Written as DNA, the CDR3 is TGTGCCAACAGCCAAGATCTTAGGACAGGGAATTCGGCTTTCTTT.

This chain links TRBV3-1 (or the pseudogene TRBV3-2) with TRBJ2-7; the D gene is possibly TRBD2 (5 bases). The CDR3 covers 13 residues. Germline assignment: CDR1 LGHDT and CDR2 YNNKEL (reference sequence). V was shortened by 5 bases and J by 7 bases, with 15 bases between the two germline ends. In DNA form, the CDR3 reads TGTGCCAGCAGCGAAAACGGGGTAGGGGAGCAGTACTTC. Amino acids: CASSENGVGEQYF.

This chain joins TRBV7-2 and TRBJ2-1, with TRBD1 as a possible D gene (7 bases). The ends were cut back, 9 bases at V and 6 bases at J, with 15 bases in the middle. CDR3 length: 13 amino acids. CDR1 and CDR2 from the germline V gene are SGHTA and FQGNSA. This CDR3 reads CASTTRGANEQFF. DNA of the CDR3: TGTGCCAGTACAACCAGGGGGGCCAATGAGCAGTTCTTC.

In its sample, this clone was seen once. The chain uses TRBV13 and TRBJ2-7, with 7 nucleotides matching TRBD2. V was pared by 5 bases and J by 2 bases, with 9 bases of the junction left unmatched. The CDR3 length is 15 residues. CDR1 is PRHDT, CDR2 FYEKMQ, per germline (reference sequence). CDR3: CASSGRAGLAYEQYF. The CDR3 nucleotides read TGTGCCAGCAGCGGAAGAGCGGGGTTAGCCTACGAGCAGTACTTC.

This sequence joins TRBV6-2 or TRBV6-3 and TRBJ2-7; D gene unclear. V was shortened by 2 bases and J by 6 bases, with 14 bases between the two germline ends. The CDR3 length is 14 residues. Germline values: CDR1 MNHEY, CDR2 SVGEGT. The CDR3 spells CASSYIPSFSEQYF. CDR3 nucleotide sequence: TGTGCCAGCAGTTACATCCCGTCTTTCTCCGAGCAGTACTTC.

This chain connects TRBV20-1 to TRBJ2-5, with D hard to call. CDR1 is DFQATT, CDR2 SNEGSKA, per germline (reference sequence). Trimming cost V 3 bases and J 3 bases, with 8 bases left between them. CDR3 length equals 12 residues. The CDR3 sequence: CSASLTKETQYF. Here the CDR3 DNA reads TGCAGTGCTAGTTTGACGAAAGAGACCCAGTACTTC.

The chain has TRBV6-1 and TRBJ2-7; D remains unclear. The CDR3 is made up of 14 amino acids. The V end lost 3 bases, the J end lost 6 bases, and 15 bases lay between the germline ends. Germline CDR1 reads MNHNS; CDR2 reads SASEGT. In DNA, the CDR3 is TGTGCCAGCAGTGATCCCGGCCCAGTTGGCGAGCAGTACTTC. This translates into CASSDPGPVGEQYF.

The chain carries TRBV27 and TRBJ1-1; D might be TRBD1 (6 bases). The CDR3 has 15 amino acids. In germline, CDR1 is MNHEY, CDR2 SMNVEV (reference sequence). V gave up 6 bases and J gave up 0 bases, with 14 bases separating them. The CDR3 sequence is CASRAGGAVNTEAFF. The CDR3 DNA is TGTGCCAGCAGGGCGGGGGGGGCTGTGAACACTGAAGCTTTCTTT.

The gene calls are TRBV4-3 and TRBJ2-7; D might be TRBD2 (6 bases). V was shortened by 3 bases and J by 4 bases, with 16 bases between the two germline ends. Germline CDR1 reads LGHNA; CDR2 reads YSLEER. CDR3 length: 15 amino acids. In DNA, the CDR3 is TGCGCCAGCAGCCACCATCCCAGGAGGGATTACGAGCAGTACTTC. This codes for CASSHHPRRDYEQYF.

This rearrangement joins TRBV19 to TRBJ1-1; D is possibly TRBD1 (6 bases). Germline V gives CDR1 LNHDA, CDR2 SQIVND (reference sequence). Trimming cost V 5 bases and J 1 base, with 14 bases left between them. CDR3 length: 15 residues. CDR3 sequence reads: CASSASQTGNTEAFF. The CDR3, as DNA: TGTGCCAGTAGTGCCTCCCAGACAGGGAACACTGAAGCTTTCTTT. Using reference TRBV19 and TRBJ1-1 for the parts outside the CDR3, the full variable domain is DGGITQSPKYLFRKEGQNVTLSCEQNLNHDAMYWYRQDPGQGLRLIYYSQIVNDFQKGDIAEGYSVSREKKESFPLTVTSAQKNPTAFYLCASSASQTGNTEAFFGQGTRLTVV.

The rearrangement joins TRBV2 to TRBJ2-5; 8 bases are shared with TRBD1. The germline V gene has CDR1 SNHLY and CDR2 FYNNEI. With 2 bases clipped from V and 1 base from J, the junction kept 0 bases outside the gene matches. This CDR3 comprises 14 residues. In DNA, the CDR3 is TGTGCCAGCAGTGAACAGGGGGCCCAAGAGACCCAGTACTTC. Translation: CASSEQGAQETQYF. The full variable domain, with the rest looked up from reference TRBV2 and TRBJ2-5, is EPEVTQTPSHQVTQMGQEVILRCVPISNHLYFYWYRQILGQKVEFLVSFYNNEISEKSEIFDDQFSVERPDGSNFTLKIRSTKLEDSAMYFCASSEQGAQETQYFGPGTRLLVL.